Each of the 29 T cell receptor beta chains below was sequenced from the same sample in a study of vaccination and CD4 T cells after COVID-19. Their target antigens are unknown. Cultured CD4+ T-cell DNA underwent Oncomine TCR Beta short-read sequencing. TCRdb reprocessed the PCR reads with MiXCR, giving one entry per CDR3 protein. The table has 9,700 or so distinct CDR3 sequences, 34% seen once. As to treatment: approximately 9-day PBMC culture with coronavirus spike peptide pools or control peptides (ViraFEST assay). It was before the COVID-19 pandemic (2011-2018) that the unexposed donor's CD4+ T cells were collected. Sequencing was carried out using CD4+ T cells from blood, cultured in vitro. These receptors were taken from a human donor in good health.

This clonotype has just a few counts. The rearrangement uses TRBV23-1 and TRBJ2-5; no clear D. TRBV23-1 is treated as an ORF (open reading frame) with a function not yet certain. The CDR3 has 11 residues. Trimming pared 4 bases from V and 4 bases from J, leaving 4 bases between. Written as DNA, the CDR3 is TGCGCCAGCAGTCCCCTAGAGACCCAGTACTTC. Residues: CASSPLETQYF.

In this sample, this clonotype turned up a few times. This sequence joins TRBV6-1 and TRBJ1-1, with a weak D call TRBD1 (5 bases). Trimming shortened V by 6 bases and J by 1 base, and 12 bases separated the two germline ends. Germline CDR1 reads MNHNS; CDR2 reads SASEGT. This CDR3 is 14 amino acids long. Written as DNA, the CDR3 is TGTGCCAGCAGGGTAGAGACAGCGAACACTGAAGCTTTCTTT. Translating it yields CASRVETANTEAFF.

V gene TRBV19 combines with J gene TRBJ1-6, with D possibly TRBD1 on 5 matching bases. With 3 bases removed from V and 14 bases from J, the gap between germline ends came to 17 bases. Germline V gene data show CDR1 as LNHDA and CDR2 as SQIVND (reference sequence). CDR3 length: 14 amino acids. CDR3 sequence reads: CASSISPDVRALHF. The CDR3 coding sequence is TGTGCCAGTAGTATCTCACCCGACGTCAGGGCCCTCCACTTT.

The J gene is TRBJ2-7, the V gene TRBV2, with TRBD2 as a possible D gene (6 bases). V lost 5 bases, J lost 5 bases, and 10 bases lay in between. Germline assignment: CDR1 SNHLY and CDR2 FYNNEI. The CDR3 extends over 12 amino acids. Here the CDR3 DNA reads TGTGCCAGCAGTTGGGGGGAGCACGAGCAGTACTTC. Encoded protein: CASSWGEHEQYF.

Here the CDR3 reads CASEKGGGTEAFF. The CDR3 DNA follows: TGTGCCAGCGAAAAGGGAGGCGGGACTGAAGCTTTCTTT. J is TRBJ1-1 and V is TRBV2; D unclear. V gave up 8 bases and J gave up 5 bases, with 15 bases separating them. CDR3 length equals 13 residues. CDR1 and CDR2 from the germline V gene are SNHLY and FYNNEI.

The chain carries TRBV7-9 and TRBJ2-3, with 9 bases lining up with TRBD1. CDR3 size: 14 residues. The ends lost 5 bases at V and 5 bases at J; junction bases unmatched: 5. The germline CDR1 and CDR2 sequences are SEHNR and FQNEAQ (reference sequence). CDR3 region: CASSPDRGQDTQYF. The CDR3 DNA reads as TGTGCCAGCAGCCCGGACAGGGGACAAGATACGCAGTATTTT.

This rearrangement joins TRBV20-1 to TRBJ1-3; unclear D gene. V shed 1 base and J shed 0 bases, with 10 bases lying between them. This CDR3 has 15 amino acids. Germline lookup yields CDR1 DFQATT and CDR2 SNEGSKA (reference sequence). The CDR3 sequence is CSARAGGSSGNTIYF. The DNA of the CDR3 is TGCAGTGCTAGAGCCGGCGGGAGCTCTGGAAACACCATATATTTT.

Only a few counts were recorded for this clonotype. V gene TRBV7-3 combines with J gene TRBJ2-2; 7 nucleotides line up with TRBD1. The CDR3 is made up of 13 amino acids. Germline CDR1 and CDR2: SGHTA and FQGTGA. The J segment lost 7 bases and the V segment lost 6 bases, leaving 5 bases of the junction unmatched. The CDR3 spells CASSTQGDGELFF. CDR3 nucleotide sequence: TGTGCCAGCAGTACTCAGGGGGACGGGGAGCTGTTTTTT.

V gene TRBV11-3 combines with J gene TRBJ2-1, with D possibly being TRBD2 (7 bases). This CDR3 spans 16 amino acids. Germline assignment: CDR1 SGHNT and CDR2 YENEEA. Deletions cut 1 base from V and 4 bases from J, with 14 bases between. This CDR3 is CASSLGGGWTYNEQFF. CDR3 sequence (DNA): TGTGCCAGCAGCTTAGGGGGGGGCTGGACTTACAATGAGCAGTTCTTC.

The V gene is TRBV5-5, the J gene TRBJ1-1; D unresolved. The V end was cut by 6 bases, the J end by 5 bases, with 14 bases between. Germline CDR1 and CDR2: SGHKS and YYEKEE (reference sequence). This CDR3 is 13 amino acids long. The DNA of the CDR3 is TGTGCCAGCACCTCTTTGCCGGGGACTGAAGCTTTCTTT. Protein: CASTSLPGTEAFF.

The chain employs TRBV2 and TRBJ1-6, with D uncertain. V was cut by 6 bases and J by 7 bases, with 16 bases left in between. From germline, CDR1 is SNHLY and CDR2 FYNNEI. CDR3 length: 15 amino acids. In DNA, the CDR3 is TGTGCCAGCAGGTTCGACTACAACAACAATTCACCCCTCCACTTT. Residues: CASRFDYNNNSPLHF.

This clonotype was observed a handful of times. The chain joins TRBV24-1 to TRBJ2-3, with TRBD2 identical over 8 bases. CDR1 KGHDR and CDR2 SFDVKD come from the germline V gene. The V gene end was trimmed by 5 bases and the J gene end by 9 bases; junction bases not matched to a gene: 12. CDR3 length: 15 amino acids. In DNA form, the CDR3 reads TGTGCCACCAGTGGGGATGTGGGGACTAGTGAAACGCAGTATTTT. Its protein is CATSGDVGTSETQYF.

The chain recombines TRBV27 with TRBJ2-1; tentative D call: TRBD2 (6 bases). The CDR3 spans 19 residues. V was pared by 3 bases and J by 5 bases, with 26 bases between. Per the germline V gene, CDR1 is MNHEY and CDR2 is SMNVEV (reference sequence). The CDR3 sequence is CASSFTPVEGLGLDNEQFF. DNA for the CDR3: TGTGCCAGCAGTTTTACGCCCGTGGAGGGGCTTGGGTTAGACAATGAGCAGTTCTTC.

The chain joins TRBV7-3 to TRBJ2-3; possible D gene TRBD1, 6 bases. The CDR3 runs 17 residues. Trimming removed 3 bases at V and 4 bases at J, with 20 bases between. Germline V gives CDR1 SGHTA, CDR2 FQGTGA. The DNA of the CDR3 is TGTGCCAGCAGCTTGGGGACCAGGGGATTAGGACCAGATACGCAGTATTTT. It is translated as CASSLGTRGLGPDTQYF.

The chain combines TRBV4-2 with TRBJ1-2; D is ambiguous. V was trimmed by 0 bases and J by 4 bases, leaving 9 bases between them. Germline CDR1 is LGHNA and CDR2 is YNFKEQ. The CDR3 has 14 amino acids. The CDR3 nucleotides are TGTGCCAGCAGCCAAGATTTGGCAGTCTATGGCTACACCTTC. Amino acid sequence: CASSQDLAVYGYTF.

The chain joins TRBV7-2 to TRBJ1-1; D is ambiguous. V lost 1 base, J lost 6 bases, and 18 bases lay in between. Germline CDR1 and CDR2: SGHTA and FQGNSA. This CDR3 has 16 residues. CDR3 sequence reads: CASSLGGGFRRSEAFF. CDR3 in DNA: TGTGCCAGCAGCTTAGGCGGAGGGTTTAGGAGGTCTGAAGCTTTCTTT.

The chain employs TRBV4-1 and TRBJ1-2, with a tentative D call TRBD1 (5 bases). This CDR3 comprises 14 residues. CDR1 is MGHRA and CDR2 is YSYEKL in the germline V gene. With 1 base removed from V and 7 bases from J, the gap between germline ends came to 13 bases. The CDR3 nucleotides read TGCGCCAGCAGCCAAGTTGAAGACAGAAGTGGCTACACCTTC. It yields the protein CASSQVEDRSGYTF.

This clonotype was detected only a few times. The DNA is omitted, as the CDR3 cannot be located on it reliably, and the CDR3 follows TCRdb's listing. The gene calls are TRBV25-1 and TRBJ1-2; TRBD1 is the table's D call, not checked against the DNA. Germline CDR1 reads MGHDK; CDR2 reads SYGVNS. Counting both end residues, the CDR3 totals 20 amino acids. CDR3 sequence reads: CASSEAGYEQYFGPGYGYTF.

The CDR3 coding sequence is TGTGCCAGCACGGGACTAGCGGGTTCTAGCTCCTACAATGAGCAGTTCTTC. Translated: CASTGLAGSSSYNEQFF. The rearrangement links TRBV6-1 to TRBJ2-1; 12 bases map to TRBD2. Trimming cost V 7 bases and J 0 bases; bases outside gene matches: 7. Germline V gene sequence: CDR1 MNHNS, CDR2 SASEGT. CDR3 length equals 17 residues.

V and J are TRBV6-1 and TRBJ1-2; 7 bases match TRBD1. With 3 bases clipped from V and 1 base from J, the junction kept 2 bases outside the gene matches. The CDR3 extends over 14 amino acids. The germline CDR1 and CDR2 sequences are MNHNS and SASEGT. CDR3 coding DNA: TGTGCCAGCAGTGATGCAGGGGGTAACTATGGCTACACCTTC. Protein sequence: CASSDAGGNYGYTF.

This clonotype has just a few counts. This chain connects TRBV18 to TRBJ1-1; weak D call: TRBD1 (5 bases). The V end was cut by 3 bases, the J end by 4 bases, with 9 bases between. The germline CDR1 and CDR2 sequences are KGHSH and LQKENI. CDR3 size: 13 residues. CDR3 sequence reads: CASSPRARTEAFF. As DNA, the CDR3 is TGTGCCAGCTCACCCAGGGCGCGCACTGAAGCTTTCTTT.

By share, this clonotype ranks as medium-sized (0.01 to 0.1%). The V call is TRBV15, the J call TRBJ2-5, with 8 bases identical to TRBD1. V gave up 3 bases and J gave up 5 bases; unmatched junction bases: 5. Germline loops: CDR1 LNHNV, CDR2 YYDKDF (reference sequence). The CDR3 runs 14 residues. CDR3 protein: CATSSGQGSETQYF. The CDR3 coding sequence is TGTGCCACCAGCAGCGGACAGGGCAGCGAGACCCAGTACTTC.

A few counts support this clonotype. The J gene is TRBJ1-6, the V gene TRBV6-5; no firm D call. The CDR3 covers 15 residues. Trimming pared 2 bases from V and 10 bases from J, leaving 15 bases between. In germline, CDR1 is MNHEY, CDR2 SVGAGI. The CDR3 sequence is CASSYTRSKESPLHF. CDR3 coding DNA: TGTGCCAGCAGTTACACTAGATCCAAGGAGTCACCCCTCCACTTT.

This clonotype came up a few times. V usage is TRBV29-1 and J usage is TRBJ1-1, with 9 bases aligning to TRBD1. The germline gives CDR1 SQVTM, CDR2 ANQGSEA. Losses at the gene ends were 1 base for V and 2 bases for J; bases not matched to a gene: 2. The CDR3 spans 14 residues. CDR3 DNA sequence: TGCAGCGTTGAAGGACAGGGGGTAAACACTGAAGCTTTCTTT. Its translation: CSVEGQGVNTEAFF.

This clonotype was picked up a small number of times. This sequence joins TRBV20-1 and TRBJ2-3, with a weak D call TRBD2 (6 bases). The germline V gene has CDR1 DFQATT and CDR2 SNEGSKA (reference sequence). V lost 7 bases, J lost 3 bases, and 11 bases lay in between. The CDR3 extends over 12 amino acids. The DNA of the CDR3 is TGCAGTGAGGCGGGGTTGACAGATACGCAGTATTTT. Encoded protein: CSEAGLTDTQYF.

V usage is TRBV12-3 or TRBV12-4 and J usage is TRBJ2-2, with a weak D call TRBD2 (5 bases). V was pared by 6 bases and J by 6 bases, with 8 bases between. This CDR3 contains 12 residues. The CDR3 DNA is TGTGCCAGCAGCATACTAGCCGGGGAGCTGTTTTTT. Amino acids: CASSILAGELFF.

In this sample, this clonotype turned up a few times. The DNA for the CDR3 is TGTGCCAGCAGTGAGGGGTATGCCACTGAAGCTTTCTTT. This encodes CASSEGYATEAFF. The chain employs TRBV6-1 and TRBJ1-1; no firm D call. Germline lookup yields CDR1 MNHNS and CDR2 SASEGT. The CDR3 extends over 13 amino acids. The V and J ends lost 3 bases and 4 bases respectively, with 9 bases between them.

The rearrangement joins TRBV12-3 or TRBV12-4 to TRBJ2-1; possible D gene TRBD1, 6 bases. The CDR3 loop spans 11 amino acids. Trimming removed 8 bases from V and 8 bases from J, with 10 bases in between. DNA of the CDR3: TGTGCCAGCGTTTCAGGGGATGAGCAGTTCTTC. Translating it yields CASVSGDEQFF.

A remark on this clonotype: No DNA is shown, since the ends of the CDR3 on it are uncertain; the CDR3 is the one TCRdb lists. J is TRBJ1-5 and V is TRBV21-1; the D segment call TRBD1 is taken from the table without a DNA check. TRBV21-1 is flagged as a pseudogene. The CDR3 contains 24 residues when both ends are counted. The CDR3 loop is CASSRGTGTGGFGSGTYSNQPQHF.